The clone carrying this T cell receptor (beta chain) has just a few counts. TCRdb fed the RT-PCR reads into MiXCR, producing one record per CDR3 protein. This table has about 540,000 distinct CDR3 sequences, around 21% appearing once. These data belong to a study of response to subunit inactivated influenza vaccine. The V gene's germline CDR1 is DFQATT and CDR2 SNEGSKA (reference sequence). Trimming pared 3 bases from V and 3 bases from J, leaving 15 bases between. There are 15 residues in the CDR3. The data were also submitted as part of a second study, on T cells expressing NK-cell markers. As that report states: Libraries used 5'RACE template switching adding universal primer site and UMIs. Seven donors tested HCMV-seropositive and one tested seronegative among the eight sequenced. Of the CD8+ T cells in roughly 6 donors, about 1.0-7.5% belonged to dominant NKG2C+ clonotypes. There were a handful of donors in whom these clonotypes also led the CD3+CD56-NKG2C+ fraction. Expanded NKG2C+ T cell clones had unclear HCMV specificity.

The input for sequencing was CD4+ T cells sorted from PBMCs, taken about 12 days after vaccination. J is TRBJ1-5 and V is TRBV20-1, with D possibly TRBD1 on 5 matching bases. The receptor was derived from a man aged 45-65 years who received an inactivated influenza vaccine. The DNA of the CDR3 is TGCAGTGCTAGTACGGCCAGGGTTAACAATCAGCCCCAGCATTTT. It translates to CSASTARVNNQPQHF.